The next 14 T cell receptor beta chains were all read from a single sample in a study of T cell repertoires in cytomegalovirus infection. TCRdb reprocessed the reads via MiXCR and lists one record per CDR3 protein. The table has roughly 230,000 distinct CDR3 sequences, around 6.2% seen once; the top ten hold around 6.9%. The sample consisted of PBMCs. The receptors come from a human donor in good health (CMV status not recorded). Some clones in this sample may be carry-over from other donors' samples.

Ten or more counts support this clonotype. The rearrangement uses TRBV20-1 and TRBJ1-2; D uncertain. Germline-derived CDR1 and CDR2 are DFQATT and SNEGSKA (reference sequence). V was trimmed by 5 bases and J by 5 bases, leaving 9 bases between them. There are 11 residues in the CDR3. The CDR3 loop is CSAGLIYGYTF. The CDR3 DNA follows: TGCAGTGCTGGACTGATTTATGGCTACACCTTC.

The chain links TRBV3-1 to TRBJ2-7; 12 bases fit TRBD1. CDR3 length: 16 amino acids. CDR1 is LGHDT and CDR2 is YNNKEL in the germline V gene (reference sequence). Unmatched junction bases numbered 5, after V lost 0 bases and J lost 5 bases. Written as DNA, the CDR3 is TGTGCCAGCAGCCAAGACTTTGGGACAGGGGGCCACGAGCAGTACTTC. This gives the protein CASSQDFGTGGHEQYF.

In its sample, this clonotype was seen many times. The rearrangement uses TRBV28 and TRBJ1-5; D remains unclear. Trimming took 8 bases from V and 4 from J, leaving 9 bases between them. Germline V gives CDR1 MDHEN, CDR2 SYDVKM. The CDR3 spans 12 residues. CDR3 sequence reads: CASGSLNQPQHF. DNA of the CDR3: TGTGCCAGCGGCAGCTTAAATCAGCCCCAGCATTTT.

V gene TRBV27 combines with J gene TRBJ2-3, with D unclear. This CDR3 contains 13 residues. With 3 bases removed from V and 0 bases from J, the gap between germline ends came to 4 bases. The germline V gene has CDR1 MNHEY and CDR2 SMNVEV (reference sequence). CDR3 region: CASSFFSTDTQYF. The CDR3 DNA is TGTGCCAGCAGTTTTTTTAGCACAGATACGCAGTATTTT.

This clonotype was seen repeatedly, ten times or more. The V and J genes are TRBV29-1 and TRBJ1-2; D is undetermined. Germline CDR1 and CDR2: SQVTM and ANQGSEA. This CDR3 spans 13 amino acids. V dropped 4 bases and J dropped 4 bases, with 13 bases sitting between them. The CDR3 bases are TGCAGCGTTGGACCCCCCGAGAGCTATGGCTACACCTTC. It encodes CSVGPPESYGYTF.

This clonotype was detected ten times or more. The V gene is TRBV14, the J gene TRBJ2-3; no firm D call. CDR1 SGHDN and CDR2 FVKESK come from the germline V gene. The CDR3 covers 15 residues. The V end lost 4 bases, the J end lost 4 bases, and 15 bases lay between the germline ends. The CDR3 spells CASSPYQIRPDTQYF. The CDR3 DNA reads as TGTGCCAGCAGCCCATACCAGATACGCCCAGATACGCAGTATTTT.

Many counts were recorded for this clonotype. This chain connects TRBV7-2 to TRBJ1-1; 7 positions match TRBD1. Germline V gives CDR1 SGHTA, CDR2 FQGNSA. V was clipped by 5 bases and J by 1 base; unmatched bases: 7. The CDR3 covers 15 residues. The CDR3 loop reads CASSPPGGQNTEAFF. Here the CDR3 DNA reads TGTGCCAGCAGCCCCCCAGGGGGGCAGAACACTGAAGCTTTCTTT.

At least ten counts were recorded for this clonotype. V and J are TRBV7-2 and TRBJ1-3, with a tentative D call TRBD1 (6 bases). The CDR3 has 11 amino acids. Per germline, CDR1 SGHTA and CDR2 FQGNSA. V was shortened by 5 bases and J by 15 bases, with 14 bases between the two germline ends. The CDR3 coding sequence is TGTGCCAGCAGCATGGGGGCTCGGCCATATTTT. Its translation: CASSMGARPYF.

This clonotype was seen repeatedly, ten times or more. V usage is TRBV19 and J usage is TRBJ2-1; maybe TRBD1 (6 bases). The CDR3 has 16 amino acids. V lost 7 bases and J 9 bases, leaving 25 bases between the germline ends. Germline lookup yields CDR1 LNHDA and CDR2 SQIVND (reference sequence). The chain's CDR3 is CASTSLQGRDRGEQFF. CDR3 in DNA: TGTGCCAGTACCTCACTACAGGGTAGGGATCGCGGTGAGCAGTTCTTC.

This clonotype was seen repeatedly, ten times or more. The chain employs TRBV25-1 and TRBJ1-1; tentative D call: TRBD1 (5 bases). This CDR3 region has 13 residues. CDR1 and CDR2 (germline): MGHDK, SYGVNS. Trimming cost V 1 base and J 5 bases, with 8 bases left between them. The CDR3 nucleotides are TGTGCCAGCAGTGAATCGGGGGTAACTGAAGCTTTCTTT. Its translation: CASSESGVTEAFF.

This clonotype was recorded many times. The CDR3 DNA reads as TGTGCCAGCAGCCCCGGGACGGAAACCTACGAGCAGTACTTC. The encoded protein is CASSPGTETYEQYF. The chain joins TRBV28 to TRBJ2-7, with D perhaps assigned TRBD1 or TRBD2 (5 bases each). Germline CDR1 reads MDHEN; CDR2 reads SYDVKM. V gave up 6 bases and J gave up 2 bases, with 14 bases separating them. This CDR3 contains 14 residues.

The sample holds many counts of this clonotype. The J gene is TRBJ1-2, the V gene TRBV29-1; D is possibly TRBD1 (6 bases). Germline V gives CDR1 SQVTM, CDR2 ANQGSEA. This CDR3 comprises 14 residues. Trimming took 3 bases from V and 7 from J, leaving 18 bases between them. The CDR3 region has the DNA TGCAGCGTTGAGGGGGGCAGATCGTGGGCTGGCTACACCTTC. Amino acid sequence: CSVEGGRSWAGYTF. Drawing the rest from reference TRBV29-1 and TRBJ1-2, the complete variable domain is SAVISQKPSRDICQRGTSLTIQCQVDSQVTMMFWYRQQPGQSLTLIATANQGSEATYESGFVIDKFPISRPNLTFSTLTVSNMSPEDSSIYLCSVEGGRSWAGYTFGSGTRLTVV.

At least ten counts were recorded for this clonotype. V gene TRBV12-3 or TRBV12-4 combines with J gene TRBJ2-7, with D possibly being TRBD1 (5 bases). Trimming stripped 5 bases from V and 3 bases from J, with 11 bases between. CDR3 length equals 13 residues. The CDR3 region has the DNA TGTGCCAGCAGTCGGACATTTGGCTACGAGCAGTACTTC. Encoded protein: CASSRTFGYEQYF.

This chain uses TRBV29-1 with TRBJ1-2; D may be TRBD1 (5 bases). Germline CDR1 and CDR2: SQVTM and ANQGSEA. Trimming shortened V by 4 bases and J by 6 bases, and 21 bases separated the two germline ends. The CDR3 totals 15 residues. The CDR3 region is CSVVAGTVGLDGYTF. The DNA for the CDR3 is TGCAGCGTTGTCGCCGGGACTGTCGGATTGGATGGCTACACCTTC.